Given below is one T cell receptor beta chain in context. This clonotype showed up just a few times. Its antigen is still unknown. Per-base qualities were not stored, and no clone one base away is much larger. The data are from a study of T-cell reconstitution after alpha-beta-depleted transplantation in children (dated by TCRdb to about 2016). Background on the whole study: The study quantitatively tracked T-cell immune reconstitution after TCRalphabeta/CD19-depleted allogeneic hematopoietic cell transplantation in children using TCR repertoire profiling.

Read against the paper, the sample's treatment or condition label means: allogeneic hematopoietic cell transplantation with graft depleted of TCRalphabeta T cells and CD19 B cells. The transplant recipients were children given TCRalphabeta/CD19-depleted allogeneic hematopoietic cell grafts. Libraries were built with PCR. The sequencer was an Illumina HiSeq 2500. To normalize quantification of the TCRbeta repertoire, the TCR libraries were built with molecular barcoding that relied on unique molecular identifiers. Using fastp at Q25 and MiXCR, TCRdb reprocessed the public reads and kept productive beta chains. CDR3 protein duplicates are merged, each entry listing the most common genes and DNA. The sample table lists some 830,000 distinct CDR3 sequences, roughly 15% of them with a count of one. Just under 5% of the sample is held by the ten biggest clonotypes. Per the germline V gene (reference sequence), MNHEY is the CDR1 and SMNVEV is the CDR2. The V and J ends are trimmed by 5 bases and 8 bases, leaving 15 bases between them. The CDR3 contains 13 residues, cysteine and phenylalanine counted. Only CDR3 DNA is held: 39 bases, read in frame from base 1.

Overall study results and their limits: The apparently early recovery of alphabetaT-cell counts about two months after transplant reportedly depended on only several hundred rapidly expanded clones that came from non-depleted graft cells. In some patients, the high TCRbeta diversity seen at day 60 was put down to recipient T cells and intrathymic progenitors that had survived conditioning. Over subsequent months, a decline in hyperexpanded clone frequencies was noted, and after one year, T-cell counts and TCRbeta diversity were mostly ascribed to newly produced T cells.

The sequencing here drew on PBMCs, mostly from graft donor cells, taken 360 days after TCRalphabeta/CD19-depleted stem cell transplant. In this chain, TRBV27 is recombined with TRBJ2-5, and the D gene may be TRBD2, 5 bases matching. This receptor was taken from a male patient under 18 who had a stem cell transplant for acute lymphoblastic leukemia, so the T cells may come from the graft donor. The DNA sequence follows: TGTGCCAGCAGTATAAGCTCCCTAGCAACCCAGTACTTC. It translates as CASSISSLATQYF.